This T cell receptor (beta chain) was documented in a study of technical replicates of blood from four donors. Assay: immunoSEQ multiplex PCR; the TCRdb copy retains only in-frame clones and omits some. This table has around 56,000 clones, nearly 95% appearing once. Per germline, CDR1 SGHTA and CDR2 FQGNSA. Trimming pared 9 bases from V and 4 bases from J, leaving 18 bases between. This CDR3 has 14 residues. The material sequenced was PBMCs. The chain has TRBV7-2 and TRBJ2-5, with a weak D call TRBD2 (5 bases). The clonotype comes from a human donor in good health. Some clones in this sample may be carry-over from other donors' samples. The CDR3 region has the DNA TGTGCCAGTGTGACGGGATCCAGCCGAGAGACCCAGTACTTC. It specifies CASVTGSSRETQYF.